A single sample gave rise to the 12 T cell receptor beta chains below, sequenced in a study of Graves' ophthalmopathy and Graves' hyperthyroidism. Amplification of the TCR beta CDR3 regions used RNA transcripts (as template). First-round RT-PCR used HTBI primers; second-round multiplex PCR followed. TCRdb processed the multiplex PCR reads anew with MiXCR; each CDR3 protein has one entry. This sample has hundreds of thousands of distinct CDR3 sequences, with 20% to 25% found just once. The sequencing input was peripheral blood. These receptor sequences come from a young woman with stable Graves' hyperthyroidism. Some clones in this sample may be carry-over from other donors' samples.

This clonotype was recorded at least ten times. The genes are TRBV20-1 and TRBJ2-5; 12 bases map to TRBD2. Germline V gene sequence: CDR1 DFQATT, CDR2 SNEGSKA (reference sequence). V lost 5 bases and J lost 2; bases outside the gene matches: 18. The CDR3 is 19 residues long. The CDR3 loop reads CSAQRLAGALAPLQETQYF. For the CDR3, the DNA is TGCAGTGCTCAAAGACTAGCGGGGGCCCTCGCCCCCTTACAAGAGACCCAGTACTTC.

This chain connects TRBV9 to TRBJ1-1, with D uncertain. This CDR3 contains 14 residues. Per the germline V gene, CDR1 is SGDLS and CDR2 is YYNGEE. V lost 0 bases and J 6 bases, leaving 12 bases between the germline ends. The CDR3 bases are TGTGCCAGCAGCGTAGCGGGCGGCCGACCTGAAGCTTTCTTT. Translation gives CASSVAGGRPEAFF.

This clonotype was seen many times. This chain links TRBV5-1 with TRBJ1-1; 11 nucleotides line up with TRBD1. This CDR3 contains 14 residues. V lost 4 bases, J lost 10 bases, and 9 bases stayed unmatched. The V gene's germline CDR1 is SGHRS and CDR2 YFSETQ. CDR3 bases: TGCGCCAGCAGCACAGGACAGGGGGCGGATATAGCTTTCTTT. Translation: CASSTGQGADIAFF.

In DNA form, the CDR3 reads TGTGCCAGCAGTGAAGAGAGACTAGCGGGGGCGTACTTC. As protein: CASSEERLAGAYF. This chain uses TRBV6-1 with TRBJ2-7; TRBD2 matches at 12 bases. Germline CDR1 MNHNS, CDR2 SASEGT. This CDR3 region has 13 residues. J was trimmed by 12 bases and V by 1 base; bases with no gene match: 4.

This clonotype was found once. V usage is TRBV6-4 and J usage is TRBJ2-2; 12 bases agree with TRBD2. Looked up from germline, CDR1 is MRHNA and CDR2 is SNTAGT. Trimming cost V 5 bases and J 2 bases; bases outside gene matches: 3. This CDR3 is built from 16 residues. CDR3 protein: CASSKLAGGNTGELFF. CDR3 in DNA: TGTGCCAGCAGTAAACTAGCGGGGGGCAACACCGGGGAGCTGTTTTTT.

This clonotype was detected many times. The V call is TRBV12-3 or TRBV12-4, the J call TRBJ2-7, with 8 positions matching TRBD2. V trimming: 7 bases; J trimming: 5 bases; junction bases outside the gene matches: 7. This CDR3 comprises 13 residues. The CDR3, as DNA: TGTGCCAGCACCACAGCGGGAGTCCACGAGCAGTACTTC. Protein: CASTTAGVHEQYF.

This clonotype was recorded at least ten times. V and J are TRBV12-3 or TRBV12-4 and TRBJ2-7; possible D gene TRBD2, 5 bases. The length of the CDR3 is 14 residues. V lost 2 bases and J lost 4, with 12 bases in between. The CDR3 is CASSLNEGGYEQYF. The CDR3 bases are TGTGCCAGCAGTTTAAACGAGGGTGGGTACGAGCAGTACTTC.

The genes are TRBV11-3 and TRBJ1-5; 8 bases agree with TRBD1. The CDR3 consists of 16 residues. V gave up 5 bases and J gave up 2 bases; unmatched junction bases: 8. Germline V gene sequence: CDR1 SGHNT, CDR2 YENEEA. This chain's CDR3 is CASSPLSGQGNQPQHF. CDR3 nucleotides: TGTGCCAGCAGCCCCTTGTCGGGACAGGGCAATCAGCCCCAGCATTTT.

Here the CDR3 reads CASSRKGLGFGALHF. The CDR3 nucleotides read TGTGCCAGCTCCCGGAAGGGGCTCGGCTTTGGGGCCCTCCACTTT. This chain joins TRBV5-6 and TRBJ1-6; D perhaps matches TRBD1 (5 bases). Germline V CDR1 and CDR2: SGHDT, YYEEEE. This CDR3 spans 15 amino acids. V lost 7 bases to trimming and J lost 14 bases, with 25 bases between them.

This clonotype was recorded a few times. The chain employs TRBV4-2 and TRBJ2-3, with D maybe TRBD1 (6 bases). Germline CDR1 LGHNA, CDR2 YNFKEQ. This CDR3 contains 13 residues. V was shortened by 11 bases and J by 4 bases, with 16 bases between the two germline ends. As DNA, the CDR3 is TGTGCCTCTAGGGGGTCCGTGGCAGATACGCAGTATTTT. Translated: CASRGSVADTQYF.

V and J are TRBV19 and TRBJ1-1; 8 positions match TRBD1. CDR3 size: 15 residues. V shed 7 bases, J shed 2 bases, and the junction held 9 bases outside the gene matches. Germline loops: CDR1 LNHDA, CDR2 SQIVND (reference sequence). The CDR3 nucleotides read TGTGCCAGTATCCTAGGGGCAGGGGGCAACACTGAAGCTTTCTTT. Protein product: CASILGAGGNTEAFF.

This chain joins TRBV12-3 or TRBV12-4 and TRBJ2-7, with 11 bases fitting TRBD2. Unmatched junction bases numbered 5, after V lost 2 bases and J lost 2 bases. The CDR3 contains 16 residues. This CDR3 reads CASSLRLAGGAYEQYF. CDR3 nucleotide sequence: TGTGCCAGCAGTTTACGGCTAGCGGGAGGCGCCTACGAGCAGTACTTC.